What follows is one TCR beta chain and its context. Its antigen is unknown. This sample stems from a study of cytomegalovirus exposure and HLA in healthy donors. TCRdb's table, derived via immunoSEQ multiplex PCR, lists solely in-frame clones and lacks some. The sample comprises about 56,000 clones, 93% of which are singletons, and 1.5% to 2% rests with the top ten. Study outcomes and limitations: High specificity and sensitivity for cytomegalovirus status were reported for the classifier.

CDR3 length: 15 residues. Per germline, CDR1 LGHNT and CDR2 FRNRAP. The V and J ends lost 0 bases and 9 bases respectively, with 12 bases between them. The sequence was collected from a woman younger than 35 in good health and CMV-seropositive. Sequenced material: PBMCs. The chain couples TRBV12-5 to TRBJ1-6; D call uncertain. The CDR3 region is CASGLVVGGFSPLHF. As DNA, the CDR3 is TGTGCTAGTGGTTTGGTCGTCGGAGGGTTTTCACCCCTCCACTTT.